The 13 T cell receptor beta chains below all came from one sample that was sequenced in a study of T cell responses to AZD1222 COVID-19 vaccine. Profiled with immunoSEQ multiplex PCR; TCRdb holds only in-frame clones, not every one. The sample holds about 160,000 clones, 80% to 95% seen once. The sequencing here drew on peripheral blood, taken 28 days after the second AZD1222 dose. These receptors were obtained from an adult who received the AZD1222 COVID-19 vaccine.

V and J are TRBV10-3 and TRBJ2-1; 7 bases are a match to TRBD1. The ends lost 2 bases at V and 5 bases at J; junction bases unmatched: 12. The CDR3 covers 17 residues. Per germline, CDR1 ENHRY and CDR2 SYGVKD. The CDR3 DNA sequence: TGTGCCATCAGTGAGCTCGACTGGGGACAGCCAAACAATGAGCAGTTCTTC. The encoded protein is CAISELDWGQPNNEQFF.

The chain couples TRBV18 to TRBJ2-7; 7 bases map to TRBD1. The germline V gene encodes CDR1 KGHSH and CDR2 LQKENI. The CDR3 consists of 15 residues. After removal of 1 base from V and 3 bases from J, the junction contained 6 bases not matched to a gene. CDR3 loop: CASSPQSNRGYEQYF. The CDR3 nucleotides read TGTGCCAGCTCACCACAGAGCAACAGGGGCTACGAGCAGTACTTC. The full variable domain, completed using reference TRBV18 and TRBJ2-7, is NAGVMQNPRHLVRRRGQEARLRCSPMKGHSHVYWYRQLPEEGLKFMVYLQKENIIDESGMPKERFSAEFPKEGPSILRIQQVVRGDSAAYFCASSPQSNRGYEQYFGPGTRLTVT.

The CDR3 bases are TGTGCCAGCTCACCTGGGACGGGGAATTACGAGCAGTACTTC. The encoded protein is CASSPGTGNYEQYF. The chain uses TRBV18 and TRBJ2-7, with D possibly being TRBD1 or TRBD2 (5 bases each). The ends were cut back, 3 bases at V and 4 bases at J, with 13 bases in the middle. Looked up from germline, CDR1 is KGHSH and CDR2 is LQKENI. This CDR3 region has 14 residues.

This chain joins TRBV6-1 and TRBJ1-2; D gene ambiguous. Per germline, CDR1 MNHNS and CDR2 SASEGT. The V end was cut by 2 bases, the J end by 8 bases, with 15 bases between. The CDR3 is made up of 14 amino acids. CDR3 region: CASSELNSSEGYTF. The CDR3 DNA sequence: TGTGCCAGCAGTGAATTAAACAGCTCGGAAGGCTACACCTTC.

The chain employs TRBV9 and TRBJ2-2; D not certain. The germline V gene has CDR1 SGDLS and CDR2 YYNGEE. This CDR3 contains 14 residues. Between the trimmed V and J ends, which lost 0 bases and 1 base, there was a span of 4 bases. CDR3 loop: CASSVVQNTGELFF. In DNA, the CDR3 is TGTGCCAGCAGCGTAGTTCAGAACACCGGGGAGCTGTTTTTT.

The chain is built from TRBV19 and TRBJ1-6, with no clear D. V lost 9 bases and J 7 bases, leaving 13 bases between the germline ends. CDR3 length equals 13 residues. The germline V gene encodes CDR1 LNHDA and CDR2 SQIVND (reference sequence). CDR3 sequence (DNA): TGTGCCAGCACCCAGGCGGAGAATTCACCCCTCCACTTT. It codes for CASTQAENSPLHF.

This chain uses TRBV29-1 with TRBJ2-2, with 12 bases lining up with TRBD2. Germline CDR1 SQVTM, CDR2 ANQGSEA. This CDR3 region has 15 residues. The J segment lost 5 bases and the V segment lost 2 bases, leaving 3 bases of the junction unmatched. The CDR3 loop is CSVERTSGKTGELFF. The CDR3 nucleotides read TGCAGCGTTGAACGGACTAGCGGGAAAACCGGGGAGCTGTTTTTT.

The chain employs TRBV5-1 and TRBJ2-1; D uncertain. CDR3 length: 11 residues. Germline V CDR1 and CDR2: SGHRS, YFSETQ. V was shortened by 0 bases and J by 12 bases, with 7 bases between the two germline ends. CDR3: CASSLEWAQFF. CDR3 DNA sequence: TGCGCCAGCAGCTTGGAGTGGGCGCAGTTCTTC.

The gene calls are TRBV5-6 and TRBJ2-6; perhaps TRBD2 as D (6 bases). The CDR3 is 18 amino acids. With 4 bases removed from V and 3 bases from J, the gap between germline ends came to 20 bases. Per the germline V gene, CDR1 is SGHDT and CDR2 is YYEEEE. The CDR3 region has the DNA TGTGCCAGCAGCGCATTTGTTTGGGGGGTTGATGGGGCCAACGTCCTGACTTTC. Its protein product is CASSAFVWGVDGANVLTF. The full variable domain, completed using reference TRBV5-6 and TRBJ2-6, is DAGVTQSPTHLIKTRGQQVTLRCSPKSGHDTVSWYQQALGQGPQFIFQYYEEEERQRGNFPDRFSGHQFPNYSSELNVNALLLGDSALYLCASSAFVWGVDGANVLTFGAGSRLTVL.

The genes are TRBV4-1 and TRBJ2-1; TRBD2 matches 12 bases. The CDR3 runs to 16 residues. CDR1 is MGHRA, CDR2 YSYEKL, per germline. Losses at the gene ends were 1 base for V and 2 bases for J; bases not matched to a gene: 0. The CDR3, as DNA: TGCGCCAGCAGCCAAGGGACTAGCGGGACCTACAATGAGCAGTTCTTC. Its translation: CASSQGTSGTYNEQFF.

This clone appeared once. The V and J genes are TRBV21-1 and TRBJ1-1; the table calls TRBD1, which could not be checked here. TRBV21-1 is labeled a pseudogene. This CDR3 comprises 16 residues. The CDR3 DNA follows: TGTGCCAGCAGCAAAGCACAGAACAGCATGAACACTGAAGCTTTCTTT. This encodes CASSKAQNSMNTEAFF.

The chain recombines TRBV6-4 with TRBJ2-3; TRBD2 is a possible D gene (6 bases). The V gene's germline CDR1 is MRHNA and CDR2 SNTAGT. CDR3 length: 14 amino acids. Trimming stripped 0 bases from V and 4 bases from J, with 8 bases between. In nucleotides, the CDR3 is TGTGCCAGCAGTGACTCCGGGACTGCAGATACGCAGTATTTT. This encodes CASSDSGTADTQYF.

This chain uses TRBV7-2 with TRBJ2-2; D is possibly TRBD2 (6 bases). This CDR3 is 15 amino acids long. Germline CDR1 and CDR2: SGHTA and FQGNSA. V was shortened by 3 bases and J by 4 bases, with 12 bases between the two germline ends. CDR3 protein: CASSFRGLSTGELFF. Written as DNA, the CDR3 is TGTGCCAGCAGCTTTCGGGGGTTAAGCACCGGGGAGCTGTTTTTT.